The T cell receptor (beta chain) under discussion was sequenced for a study of tumor and adjacent non-tumor tissue in lung cancer. Looking at the study overall: Patients were aged roughly 31 to 76, 9 to 10 men and a handful of women, stage I to III.

As concerns this clonotype: This CDR3 fails to terminate in the conserved phenylalanine or tryptophan, so it likely reflects a read error.

The template was RNA from unsorted bulk tissue. Chemotherapy-naive patients with new lung cancer underwent thoracic surgery in China, August–late 2014. TCRbeta libraries were built with three rounds of nested PCR, modified from ARM-PCR. TCRdb fed the multiplex PCR reads into MiXCR, producing one record per CDR3 protein. The sample records about 93,000 distinct CDR3 sequences, 67% being singletons. The clonotype originates from a man between 60 and 70 years old with non-small cell lung cancer. The specimen sequenced was lung tumor tissue.

CDR3 region: CASSQGAQREGYDVQFI. CDR3 bases: TGCGCCAGCAGTCAAGGCGCCCAGCGGGAGGGCTACGATGTGCAGTTCATC. The chain links TRBV4-3 to TRBJ2-1; 10 nucleotides agree with TRBD2. The CDR3 is made up of 17 amino acids. Germline V gene lookup returns CDR1 LGHNA and CDR2 YSLEER.